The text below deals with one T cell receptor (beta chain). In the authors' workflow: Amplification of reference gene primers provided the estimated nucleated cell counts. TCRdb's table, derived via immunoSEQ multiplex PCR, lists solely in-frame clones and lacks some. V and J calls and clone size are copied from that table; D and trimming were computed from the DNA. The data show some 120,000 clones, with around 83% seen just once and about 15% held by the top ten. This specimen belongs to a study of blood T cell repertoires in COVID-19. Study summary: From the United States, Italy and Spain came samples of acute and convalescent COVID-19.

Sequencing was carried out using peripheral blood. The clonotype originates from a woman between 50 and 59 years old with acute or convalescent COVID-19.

The CDR3 spells CASSGNYGYTF. For the CDR3, the DNA is TGTGCCAGTTCGGGGAACTATGGCTACACCTTC. The gene calls are TRBV12-3 or TRBV12-4 and TRBJ1-2; no clear D. The CDR3 runs to 11 residues. Trimming took 9 bases from V and 2 from J, leaving 7 bases between them.